This T cell receptor (beta chain) was sequenced during a study of cytomegalovirus exposure and HLA in healthy donors. Study observations and caveats: The sole available immune exposure information was CMV serostatus.

Concerning this clone: Its antigen is unidentified.

The CDR3 length is 17 residues. Germline lookup yields CDR1 SGHDN and CDR2 FVKESK. Germline trimming cut 1 base from V and 0 bases from J; bases unmatched to any gene: 6. In the PCR, 60 Vbeta and 13 Jbeta primers were used. Sequencing was performed with immunoSEQ multiplex PCR; in TCRdb, only in-frame clones are kept and a portion is missing. The sample carries roughly 88,000 clones, less than 85% recorded once. Sequenced sample: PBMCs. The rearrangement links TRBV14 to TRBJ1-3; TRBD1 matches at 7 bases. This receptor was obtained from a young man in good health and CMV-seropositive. The CDR3 protein is CASSQGPQGDSGNTIYF. Here the CDR3 DNA reads TGTGCCAGCAGCCAAGGGCCCCAGGGGGACTCTGGAAACACCATATATTTT.